The T cell receptor beta chain under discussion was sequenced for a study of lymphopenia after photon versus proton radiotherapy (dated by TCRdb to the late 2010s). Some background on the complete study: In patients with gastrointestinal tumors who developed high-grade lymphopenia, the study compared the immunological effects of photon radiation therapy with those of proton radiation therapy. A cohort of 20 patients with gastrointestinal tumors who received either photon or proton therapy and subsequently developed lymphopenia was included. The study aimed to characterize how the two radiation modalities differ in their impact on the immune system. What the study reported, not specific to this receptor: During treatment, patients who received proton therapy stayed relatively stable, whereas patients who received photon therapy lost naive T cells and TCR diversity and gained effector/memory populations. The survival association was assessed only in patients who died, and the authors presented better survival with proton therapy as a possibility rather than a demonstrated result. After the lymphocyte count nadir, photon-treated repertoires showed oligoclonal expansion, especially of CD8+ Temra cells, which drove the drop in diversity. Across the cohort, among patients who died, a greater drop in TCR diversity after the nadir was inversely correlated with overall survival time.

Comment on this clone: It has no known antigen specificity. No qualities accompany the bases; no much larger clone lies one base away.

The library relied on the immunoSEQ multiplex PCR assay. Alongside multiparametric flow cytometry, deep sequencing of rearranged TCR beta loci was used to profile the T cell repertoires. TCRdb stores this immuneACCESS table with in-frame sequences only. Part of the clones is absent; in the studies checked, under half of the shortfall reflects unresolved V genes, and no reason is known for the rest. The sample table lists roughly 58,000 clones, roughly 87% of them with a count of one. Over 10% of the sample is taken by the ten largest. Sequences SGHKS (CDR1) and YYEKEE (CDR2) are obtained from the germline V gene (reference sequence). V is pared back by 1 base and J by 5 bases, with 4 bases lying between the germline termini. Counted from cysteine to phenylalanine, this CDR3 has 11 amino acids. The DNA shown is the 33-base CDR3, in frame from base 1.

Recombination joined TRBV5-5 with TRBJ2-7; the D gene lacks a confident call. The TCR sequence derives from a man at least 80 years old with esophageal cancer. The material sequenced was peripheral blood, taken from a patient treated with proton-based radiotherapy. The sequenced DNA is TGTGCCAGCAGCTTGCTACACGAGCAGTACTTC. Translated, this is CASSLLHEQYF.